The clone carrying this T cell receptor beta chain has just a few counts. Trimming cost V 6 bases and J 4 bases; bases outside gene matches: 5. Germline CDR1 is SGHTA and CDR2 is FQGTGA. The CDR3 runs 13 residues. This entry belongs to a study of cytomegalovirus exposure and HLA in healthy donors. Primers: 60 Vbeta forward and 13 Jbeta reverse. The protocol was immunoSEQ multiplex PCR, while the TCRdb copy is restricted to in-frame clones and leaves out a portion. The table shows some 130,000 clones, with about four fifths occurring only once. The V gene is TRBV7-3, the J gene TRBJ2-7, with 8 bases aligning to TRBD1. Material: PBMCs. The receptor's source is a human donor in good health. Here the CDR3 reads CASSTGTGYEQYF. The CDR3 DNA follows: TGTGCCAGCAGTACCGGGACAGGTTACGAGCAGTACTTC.